Following are 26 T cell receptor beta chains from one sample sequenced in a study of identical twins. TCRdb analysed the 5' RACE reads with MiXCR anew, one entry per CDR3 protein. The sample yields roughly 260,000 distinct CDR3 sequences, approximately 6.8% seen once. These records were also assigned to another study, of yellow fever vaccine responses in identical twins.

Input material: CD8+ T cells sorted from blood. Every receptor here comes from a woman aged 18-35 years in good health.

This clonotype was found many times. The chain uses TRBV7-9 and TRBJ2-7, with D unresolved. V gave up 3 bases and J gave up 1 base, with 10 bases separating them. This CDR3 has 14 amino acids. Germline values: CDR1 SEHNR, CDR2 FQNEAQ (reference sequence). The CDR3 bases are TGTGCCAGCAGCTTGGTCGGTGCATCCTACGAGCAGTACTTC. Its translation: CASSLVGASYEQYF.

This clonotype was found many times. The V call is TRBV4-1, the J call TRBJ2-7; TRBD2 aligns across 8 bases. The junction had 8 bases not matched to a gene; V was cut back by 2 bases and J by 2 bases. Germline V CDR1 and CDR2: MGHRA, YSYEKL. This CDR3 has 16 residues. CDR3 sequence (DNA): TGCGCCAGCAGCCAACTCCTTAGCGGGGACCCCTACGAGCAGTACTTC. Amino acids: CASSQLLSGDPYEQYF.

This chain joins TRBV24-1 and TRBJ2-1, with a tentative D call TRBD1 (5 bases). This CDR3 contains 15 residues. Trimming shortened V by 4 bases and J by 9 bases, and 18 bases separated the two germline ends. CDR1 is KGHDR and CDR2 is SFDVKD in the germline V gene. CDR3 bases: TGTGCCACCAGTGACGAAGGGCAGGGTGACGGTGAGCAGTTCTTC. Translated, it gives CATSDEGQGDGEQFF.

CDR3 nucleotide sequence: TGTGCCAGCAGTGACGGGTCCAGCACAGATACGCAGTATTTT. Translated, it gives CASSDGSSTDTQYF. This sequence joins TRBV6-4 and TRBJ2-3; D gene unclear. Trimming stripped 2 bases from V and 0 bases from J, with 6 bases between. The CDR3 is 14 residues long. The germline V gene has CDR1 MRHNA and CDR2 SNTAGT.

V and J are TRBV2 and TRBJ2-2; 9 bases align to TRBD1. J gave up 3 bases and V 6 bases, and 8 bases lay outside the gene matches. There are 16 residues in the CDR3. Germline-derived CDR1 and CDR2 are SNHLY and FYNNEI. DNA for the CDR3: TGTGCCAGCAGAGGAGACCGGGACAGGGACACCGGGGAGCTGTTTTTT. It codes for CASRGDRDRDTGELFF.

This clonotype has at least ten counts. V gene TRBV12-3 or TRBV12-4 combines with J gene TRBJ1-4, with D tentatively TRBD1 (6 bases). The CDR3 runs 15 residues. V was trimmed by 6 bases and J by 0 bases, leaving 11 bases between them. CDR3 residues: CASRHRVATNEKLFF. CDR3 DNA: TGTGCCAGCAGACACAGGGTCGCAACTAATGAAAAACTGTTTTTT.

The chain combines TRBV10-1 with TRBJ2-3; 7 bases fit TRBD2. CDR1 WNHNN and CDR2 SYGVQD come from the germline V gene (reference sequence). The CDR3 length is 16 residues. With 0 bases clipped from V and 2 bases from J, the junction kept 5 bases outside the gene matches. In DNA, the CDR3 is TGCGCCAGCAGTGAGTCCCCGGGGGGTCCCACAGATACGCAGTATTTT. It translates to CASSESPGGPTDTQYF.

This clonotype was observed a handful of times. This chain links TRBV12-3 or TRBV12-4 with TRBJ1-3; D remains ambiguous. The CDR3 consists of 17 residues. The V gene lost 6 bases and the J gene lost 2 bases, with 20 bases spanning the gap. CDR3: CASSLPLYNIAGNTIYF. The CDR3 DNA reads as TGTGCCAGCAGCCTCCCTTTGTATAACATAGCTGGAAACACCATATATTTT.

This clonotype showed up many times. Its ends do not fully match the called genes, so a read error is possible. The chain recombines TRBV10-2 with TRBJ1-5; D is ambiguous. There are 12 residues in the CDR3. The germline V gene has CDR1 WSHSY and CDR2 SAAADI. The CDR3: CASREGNQPQHF. CDR3 bases: TGCGCCAGCAGGGAGGGCAACCAGCCCCAGCATTTT.

This clonotype was found a few times. The rearrangement joins TRBV27 to TRBJ1-5; D remains unclear. V was pared by 4 bases and J by 3 bases, with 7 bases between. The germline gives CDR1 MNHEY, CDR2 SMNVEV (reference sequence). The CDR3 is made up of 13 amino acids. The CDR3 sequence: CASSYGVNQPQHF. For the CDR3, the DNA is TGTGCCAGCAGTTACGGTGTCAATCAGCCCCAGCATTTT.

This clonotype was picked up many times. The V call is TRBV2, the J call TRBJ2-1; maybe TRBD2 (6 bases). The V end was cut by 8 bases, the J end by 5 bases, with 10 bases between. The CDR3 is made up of 12 amino acids. Germline loops: CDR1 SNHLY, CDR2 FYNNEI. CDR3 nucleotide sequence: TGTGCCAGCCCAGGGAGGAACAATGAGCAGTTCTTC. Amino acid sequence: CASPGRNNEQFF.

This clonotype was observed a few times. This chain links TRBV6-5 with TRBJ2-7, with 7 bases that match TRBD1. CDR3 length: 14 amino acids. V was clipped by 3 bases and J by 1 base; unmatched bases: 3. Per germline, CDR1 MNHEY and CDR2 SVGAGI. The CDR3 DNA is TGTGCCAGCAGTTATGACAGGGTTTCCTACGAGCAGTACTTC. This gives the protein CASSYDRVSYEQYF.

This chain joins TRBV6-2 or TRBV6-3 and TRBJ2-1, with D hard to call. The CDR3 length is 14 residues. CDR1 and CDR2 (germline): MNHEY, SVGEGT. The ends were cut back, 2 bases at V and 8 bases at J, with 13 bases in the middle. CDR3 loop: CASSYTVLLDEQFF. For the CDR3, the DNA is TGTGCCAGCAGTTACACTGTCCTTTTGGATGAGCAGTTCTTC.

Concerning this clonotype: This clone may be a read error of a much larger clone one base away. The chain couples TRBV25-1 to TRBJ2-2; D ambiguous. Trimming left V 1 base short and J 6 bases short, with 15 bases between. Germline values: CDR1 MGHDK, CDR2 SYGVNS. The CDR3 has 16 amino acids. The CDR3 region has the DNA TGTGCCAGCAGTGAATTGAGCGCTGGGTTTGCCGGGGAGCTGTTTTTT. Its protein product is CASSELSAGFAGELFF.

The table lists this clonotype with a few counts. The CDR3 sequence: CASSVVDRAFF. The CDR3 nucleotides read TGTGCCAGCAGCGTAGTGGACAGGGCTTTCTTT. The genes are TRBV9 and TRBJ1-1, with 7 bases lining up with TRBD1. The germline V gene has CDR1 SGDLS and CDR2 YYNGEE. Trimming cost V 0 bases and J 11 bases; bases outside gene matches: 1. The CDR3 is 11 amino acids.

Only a few counts were recorded for this clonotype. The chain joins TRBV28 to TRBJ2-5; no clear D gene. The V and J ends lost 1 base and 7 bases respectively, with 16 bases between them. This CDR3 comprises 15 residues. Per the germline V gene, CDR1 is MDHEN and CDR2 is SYDVKM. The CDR3 DNA sequence: TGTGCCAGCAGTTTATCGGAGATCAACCTCGGGACCCAGTACTTC. Translating it yields CASSLSEINLGTQYF. Full variable domain (rest looked up from reference TRBV28 and TRBJ2-5): DVKVTQSSRYLVKRTGEKVFLECVQDMDHENMFWYRQDPGLGLRLIYFSYDVKMKEKGDIPEGYSVSREKKERFSLILESASTNQTSMYLCASSLSEINLGTQYFGPGTRLLVL.

This clonotype has more than one count but fewer than ten. V usage is TRBV27 and J usage is TRBJ2-1, with D possibly TRBD2 on 6 matching bases. Trimming took off 2 bases at V and 5 bases at J, with 16 bases between the two ends. The CDR3 length is 16 residues. Looked up from germline, CDR1 is MNHEY and CDR2 is SMNVEV (reference sequence). Here the CDR3 reads CASSLGVGRHHNEQFF. The CDR3 DNA reads as TGTGCCAGCAGTTTAGGGGTAGGGAGGCACCACAATGAGCAGTTCTTC.

In this sample, this clonotype turned up a few times. This sequence joins TRBV25-1 and TRBJ1-1; D is unresolved. There are 14 residues in the CDR3. Trimming shortened V by 10 bases and J by 5 bases, and 20 bases separated the two germline ends. The germline V gene encodes CDR1 MGHDK and CDR2 SYGVNS. For the CDR3, the DNA is TGTGCCACCACGGACCGGGCCTTTCCGACTGAAGCTTTCTTT. Translating it yields CATTDRAFPTEAFF.

This clonotype was picked up a small number of times. This chain uses TRBV6-5 with TRBJ2-2, with D perhaps matching TRBD1 (5 bases). The CDR3 sequence is 16 residues long. CDR1 and CDR2 (germline): MNHEY, SVGAGI. The germline V and J ends were trimmed by 4 bases and 2 bases, with 14 bases remaining between them. CDR3 sequence reads: CASSLTRGVNTGELFF. The CDR3 bases are TGTGCCAGCAGTTTAACAAGGGGCGTTAACACCGGGGAGCTGTTTTTT.

The chain combines TRBV7-2 with TRBJ2-3, with a weak D call TRBD2 (7 bases). V was trimmed by 0 bases and J by 5 bases, leaving 15 bases between them. Germline CDR1 is SGHTA and CDR2 is FQGNSA. This CDR3 is 16 amino acids long. The CDR3 loop is CASSLAGGRRIDTQYF. The CDR3 coding sequence is TGTGCCAGCAGCTTAGCGGGGGGGCGACGTATAGATACGCAGTATTTT.

The chain is built from TRBV6-1 and TRBJ2-3; D perhaps matches TRBD2 (6 bases). The V end lost 4 bases, the J end lost 1 base, and 15 bases lay between the germline ends. The CDR3 totals 16 residues. Germline V gene lookup returns CDR1 MNHNS and CDR2 SASEGT. In nucleotides, the CDR3 is TGTGCCAGCAGTGTACCCACAGGAGGGGGCACAGATACGCAGTATTTT. As protein: CASSVPTGGGTDTQYF.

This clonotype occurred a few times. The rearrangement uses TRBV25-1 and TRBJ2-5, with 9 bases that match TRBD2. V dropped 6 bases and J dropped 5; count of bases not matched to a gene: 16. The CDR3 sequence is 17 residues long. Germline CDR1 MGHDK, CDR2 SYGVNS. CDR3 amino acids: CASSFMGLAGDSETQYF. The DNA for the CDR3 is TGTGCCAGCAGCTTTATGGGGTTAGCGGGAGACTCTGAGACCCAGTACTTC.

This clonotype occurred many times. The gene calls are TRBV4-1 and TRBJ2-7; 10 bases line up with TRBD1. The germline gives CDR1 MGHRA, CDR2 YSYEKL. J gave up 3 bases and V 4 bases, and 3 bases lay outside the gene matches. The CDR3 is 14 amino acids. The CDR3 sequence is CASSLRDRGYEQYF. DNA for the CDR3: TGCGCCAGCAGCCTCCGGGACAGGGGCTACGAGCAGTACTTC.

This clonotype was detected once. The chain has TRBV13 and TRBJ1-2, with 9 bases aligning to TRBD1. The CDR3 is made up of 17 amino acids. The V gene's germline CDR1 is PRHDT and CDR2 FYEKMQ (reference sequence). V trimming: 11 bases; J trimming: 0 bases; junction bases outside the gene matches: 16. CDR3 bases: TGTGCCTGGACAGGGGAGCTTGTATTTCGGGCTAACTATGGCTACACCTTC. Protein: CAWTGELVFRANYGYTF.

This clonotype was detected a few times. The chain employs TRBV6-1 and TRBJ2-5, with 7 positions matching TRBD1. V lost 2 bases to trimming and J lost 1 base; unmatched junction nucleotides: 10. CDR3 size: 17 residues. Germline CDR1 and CDR2: MNHNS and SASEGT. CDR3 in amino acids: CASSELAGDRLQETQYF. CDR3 DNA: TGTGCCAGCAGTGAACTGGCCGGGGACAGACTCCAAGAGACCCAGTACTTC.

V gene TRBV4-1 combines with J gene TRBJ2-2, with D possibly matching TRBD1 (6 bases). This CDR3 spans 16 amino acids. With 1 base removed from V and 7 bases from J, the gap between germline ends came to 16 bases. Germline loops: CDR1 MGHRA, CDR2 YSYEKL. As DNA, the CDR3 is TGCGCCAGCAGCCAAGTTCACAGGGAATGGAGCGGGGAGCTGTTTTTT. Translating it yields CASSQVHREWSGELFF.